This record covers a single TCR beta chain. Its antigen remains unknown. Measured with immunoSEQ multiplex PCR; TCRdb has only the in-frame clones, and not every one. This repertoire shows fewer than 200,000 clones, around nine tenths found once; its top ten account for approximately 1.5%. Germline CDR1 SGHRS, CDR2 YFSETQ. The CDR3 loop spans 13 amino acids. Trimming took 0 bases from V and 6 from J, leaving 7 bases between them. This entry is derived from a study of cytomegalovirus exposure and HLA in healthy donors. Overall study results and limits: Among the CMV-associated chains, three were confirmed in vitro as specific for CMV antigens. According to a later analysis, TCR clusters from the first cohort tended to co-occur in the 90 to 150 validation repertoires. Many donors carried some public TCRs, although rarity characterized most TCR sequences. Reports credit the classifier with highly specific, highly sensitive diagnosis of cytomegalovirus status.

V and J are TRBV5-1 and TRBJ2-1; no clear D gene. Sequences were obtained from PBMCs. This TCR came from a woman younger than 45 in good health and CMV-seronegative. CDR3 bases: TGCGCCAGCAGCTTGGCGTCCGGCAATGAGCAGTTCTTC. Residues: CASSLASGNEQFF.